The clone carrying this TCR beta chain was seen a few times. Its target is not known. This entry comes from a study of cytomegalovirus exposure and HLA in healthy donors. Overall study: Out of about 170 million T cells, an earlier analysis found over 100 million unique TCR beta sequences in total. From HLA-typed donors, an early data release held tens of millions of unique TCRs.

A multiplex PCR was run with 60 Vbeta primers and 13 Jbeta primers. The assay was immunoSEQ multiplex PCR, and TCRdb's table has in-frame clones only and misses some. The table records 110,000 to 150,000 clones, approximately 9% of them present only once. Germline CDR1 reads SGHDN; CDR2 reads FVKESK. This CDR3 spans 12 amino acids. Unmatched junction bases numbered 0, after V lost 4 bases and J lost 3 bases. Study-level findings and limits: In an earlier analysis, in some 540 donors, most V segments appeared productive either ~87% or ~30% of the time.

The TCR sequence derives from a male donor in good health and CMV-seronegative. Input material: PBMCs. The chain is built from TRBV14 and TRBJ2-7; 7 nucleotides line up with TRBD1. CDR3: CASSPGGYEQYF. Written as DNA, the CDR3 is TGTGCCAGCAGCCCAGGGGGCTACGAGCAGTACTTC.